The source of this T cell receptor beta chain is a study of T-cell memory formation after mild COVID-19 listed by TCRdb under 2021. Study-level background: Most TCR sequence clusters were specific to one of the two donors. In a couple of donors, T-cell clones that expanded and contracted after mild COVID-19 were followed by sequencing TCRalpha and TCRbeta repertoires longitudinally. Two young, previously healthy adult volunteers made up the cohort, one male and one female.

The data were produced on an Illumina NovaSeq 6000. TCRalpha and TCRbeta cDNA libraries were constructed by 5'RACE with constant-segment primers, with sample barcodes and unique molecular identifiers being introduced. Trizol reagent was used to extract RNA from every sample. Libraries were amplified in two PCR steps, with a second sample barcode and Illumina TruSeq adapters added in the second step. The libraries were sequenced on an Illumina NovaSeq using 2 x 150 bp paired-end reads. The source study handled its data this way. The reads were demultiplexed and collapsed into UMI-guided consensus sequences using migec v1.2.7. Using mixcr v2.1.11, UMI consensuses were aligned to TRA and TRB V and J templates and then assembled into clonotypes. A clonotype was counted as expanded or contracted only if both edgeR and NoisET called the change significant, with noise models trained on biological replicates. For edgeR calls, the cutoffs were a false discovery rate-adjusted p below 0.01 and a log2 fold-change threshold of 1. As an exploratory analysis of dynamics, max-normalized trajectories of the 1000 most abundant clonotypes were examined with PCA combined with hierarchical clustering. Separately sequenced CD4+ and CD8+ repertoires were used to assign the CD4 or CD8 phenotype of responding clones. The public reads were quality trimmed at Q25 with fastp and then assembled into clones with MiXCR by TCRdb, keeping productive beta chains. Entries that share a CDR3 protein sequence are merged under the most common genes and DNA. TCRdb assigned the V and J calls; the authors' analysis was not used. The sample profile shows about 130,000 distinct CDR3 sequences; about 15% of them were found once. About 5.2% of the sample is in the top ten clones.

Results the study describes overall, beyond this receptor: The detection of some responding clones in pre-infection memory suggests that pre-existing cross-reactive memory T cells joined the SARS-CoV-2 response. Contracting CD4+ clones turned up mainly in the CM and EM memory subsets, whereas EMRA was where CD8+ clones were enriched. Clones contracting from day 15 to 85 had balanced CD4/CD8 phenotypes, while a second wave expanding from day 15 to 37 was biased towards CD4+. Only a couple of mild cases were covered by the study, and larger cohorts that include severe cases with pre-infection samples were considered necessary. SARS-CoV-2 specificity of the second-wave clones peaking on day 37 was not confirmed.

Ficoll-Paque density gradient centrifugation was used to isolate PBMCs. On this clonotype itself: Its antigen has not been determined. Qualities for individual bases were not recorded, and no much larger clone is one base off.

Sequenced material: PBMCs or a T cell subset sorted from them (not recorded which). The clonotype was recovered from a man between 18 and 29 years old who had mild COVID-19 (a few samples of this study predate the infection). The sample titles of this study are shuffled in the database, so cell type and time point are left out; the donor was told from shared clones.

The nucleotide sequence reads as follows: TGTGCCAGCAGCTCCATAAGACAGGGTGGCCATGGCTACACCTTC. It translates to CASSSIRQGGHGYTF. Recombination connected TRBV11-2 to TRBJ1-2, with 7 bases in between that match TRBD1. As encoded in the germline V gene, CDR1 is SGHAT while CDR2 is FQNNGV. Trimming leaves V shorter by 4 bases and J shorter by 6 bases, with the junction holding 11 bases beyond the gene matches. The CDR3 covers 15 residues, taking in both the cysteine and the phenylalanine. Of the read, only the CDR3 DNA is kept; its 45 bases are in frame from base 1.